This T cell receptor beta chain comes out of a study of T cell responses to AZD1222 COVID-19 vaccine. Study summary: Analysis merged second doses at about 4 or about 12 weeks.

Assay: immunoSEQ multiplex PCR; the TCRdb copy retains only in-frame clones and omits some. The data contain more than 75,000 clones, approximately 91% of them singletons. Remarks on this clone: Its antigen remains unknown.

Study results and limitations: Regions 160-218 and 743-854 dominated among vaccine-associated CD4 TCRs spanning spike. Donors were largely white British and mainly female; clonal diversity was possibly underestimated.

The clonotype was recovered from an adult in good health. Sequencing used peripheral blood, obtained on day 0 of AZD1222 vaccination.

The CDR3, as DNA: TGTGCCAGCAGTTTTGGGCCTCAGGGGTCTAATCAGCCCCAGCATTTT. This encodes CASSFGPQGSNQPQHF. The rearrangement links TRBV28 to TRBJ1-5, with TRBD1 as a possible D gene (6 bases). Looked up from germline, CDR1 is MDHEN and CDR2 is SYDVKM. The CDR3 length is 16 residues. The V and J ends lost 3 bases and 4 bases respectively, with 16 bases between them.